Below are 18 T cell receptor beta chains sequenced from a single sample in a study of cytomegalovirus exposure and HLA in healthy donors (dated by TCRdb to about 2017). The library was produced with the immunoSEQ multiplex PCR assay. Entries here come from immuneACCESS through TCRdb and include only in-frame sequences with V and J called. Some clones fail to appear in such tables; in the studies checked, an unresolved V gene covers under half of the shortfall, and the cause of the remainder is unknown. The sample contains 220,000 or so clones, 80% to 90% of them found a single time. The top ten hold 1.5% to 2.5% of the sample. The sample taken for sequencing was PBMCs. The receptors originated from a woman aged 18 to 35 in good health and CMV-seropositive.

CDR3 sequence (DNA): TGTGCCAGCACGGAGGGTTTCCCGAACACTGAAGCTTTCTTT. It specifies CASTEGFPNTEAFF. The chain recombines TRBV27 with TRBJ1-1; D ambiguous. The length of the CDR3 is 14 residues. V was trimmed by 7 bases and J by 1 base, leaving 13 bases between them. Germline V gives CDR1 MNHEY, CDR2 SMNVEV (reference sequence).

V usage is TRBV27 and J usage is TRBJ2-7, with D possibly being TRBD1 (5 bases). V was pared by 2 bases and J by 2 bases, with 16 bases between. Germline CDR1 reads MNHEY; CDR2 reads SMNVEV (reference sequence). CDR3 length: 16 residues. The chain's CDR3 is CASSLGAGWNAYEQYF. Written as DNA, the CDR3 is TGTGCCAGCAGTTTAGGGGCCGGGTGGAACGCCTACGAGCAGTACTTC.

V usage is TRBV7-9 and J usage is TRBJ2-3; TRBD2 agrees at 8 bases. In germline, CDR1 is SEHNR, CDR2 FQNEAQ (reference sequence). V was pared by 2 bases and J by 4 bases, with 2 bases of the junction left unmatched. The CDR3 spans 14 residues. CDR3 nucleotides: TGTGCCAGCAGCTTACCAGCGGGAGCAGATACGCAGTATTTT. This translates into CASSLPAGADTQYF.

The V and J genes are TRBV29-1 and TRBJ2-2; 8 bases align to TRBD1. This CDR3 has 14 amino acids. Germline-derived CDR1 and CDR2 are SQVTM and ANQGSEA. V shed 5 bases, J shed 5 bases, and the junction held 7 bases outside the gene matches. For the CDR3, the DNA is TGCAGCGTTTGGACAGGGCTCGAGACCGGGGAGCTGTTTTTT. The encoded protein is CSVWTGLETGELFF.

V and J are TRBV5-4 and TRBJ1-4; the D gene is possibly TRBD1 (5 bases). Between the trimmed V and J ends, which lost 3 bases and 8 bases, there was a span of 14 bases. CDR3 length: 14 residues. In germline, CDR1 is SGHNT, CDR2 YYREEE (reference sequence). CDR3 nucleotides: TGTGCCAGCAGCTCTGACAGTGTGGGCGAAAAACTGTTTTTT. This translates into CASSSDSVGEKLFF.

The chain couples TRBV15 to TRBJ1-5, with 9 bases aligning to TRBD1. Germline V gives CDR1 LNHNV, CDR2 YYDKDF (reference sequence). Trimming at V came to 6 bases and at J to 7 bases, leaving 4 bases not matched to a gene. The CDR3 contains 13 residues. CDR3 nucleotides: TGTGCCACCAGGGACAGGGGTTTGCAGCCCCAGCATTTT. It yields the protein CATRDRGLQPQHF.

The rearrangement links TRBV11-2 to TRBJ1-3, with a tentative D call TRBD1 (6 bases). Germline-derived CDR1 and CDR2 are SGHAT and FQNNGV. Trimming cost V 5 bases and J 0 bases, with 11 bases left between them. This CDR3 region has 15 residues. The CDR3 protein is CASSPVQGSGNTIYF. CDR3 nucleotides: TGTGCCAGCAGCCCAGTACAGGGCTCTGGAAACACCATATATTTT.

The rearrangement uses TRBV7-3 and TRBJ2-7; perhaps TRBD1 as D (6 bases). This CDR3 has 20 residues. From germline, CDR1 is SGHTA and CDR2 FQGTGA. V was shortened by 2 bases and J by 6 bases, with 32 bases between the two germline ends. In DNA, the CDR3 is TGTGCCAGCAGCTTACTTCCGTCCTACGACGGCTACAGGGCAAAAGGCGAGCAGTACTTC. Translating gives CASSLLPSYDGYRAKGEQYF.

This clone has only a few counts. This chain joins TRBV2 and TRBJ1-3; 8 positions match TRBD1. Germline V gene lookup returns CDR1 SNHLY and CDR2 FYNNEI. V dropped 8 bases and J dropped 1; count of bases not matched to a gene: 7. The CDR3 totals 15 residues. DNA for the CDR3: TGTGCCAGCGGGGAGACAGGGGTGTCTGGAAACACCATATATTTT. The encoded protein is CASGETGVSGNTIYF.

This rearrangement joins TRBV5-6 to TRBJ2-7, with TRBD2 matching 13 bases. Germline lookup yields CDR1 SGHDT and CDR2 YYEEEE. This CDR3 is 16 amino acids long. V lost 3 bases to trimming and J lost 3 bases; unmatched junction nucleotides: 6. The CDR3 spells CASSYRGLAGVYEQYF. The CDR3, as DNA: TGTGCCAGCAGCTACCGCGGACTAGCGGGAGTCTACGAGCAGTACTTC.

V gene TRBV29-1 combines with J gene TRBJ1-1, with 7 positions matching TRBD1. CDR1 and CDR2 (germline): SQVTM, ANQGSEA. V shed 4 bases, J shed 4 bases, and the junction held 15 bases outside the gene matches. This CDR3 comprises 16 residues. This CDR3 reads CSVVAFTGAIGTEAFF. CDR3 in DNA: TGCAGCGTTGTTGCCTTCACAGGGGCGATAGGCACTGAAGCTTTCTTT.

The chain carries TRBV4-2 and TRBJ2-3; 9 bases are shared with TRBD1. The CDR3 contains 18 residues. Unmatched junction bases numbered 10, after V lost 1 base and J lost 2 bases. Per the germline V gene, CDR1 is LGHNA and CDR2 is YNFKEQ. CDR3 loop: CASSQVLAGQGNTDTQYF. The CDR3 DNA is TGTGCCAGCAGCCAAGTCTTGGCGGGACAGGGCAACACAGATACGCAGTATTTT.

The V call is TRBV27, the J call TRBJ2-1, with TRBD2 identical over 11 bases. Per germline, CDR1 MNHEY and CDR2 SMNVEV (reference sequence). With V trimmed by 7 bases and J by 9 bases, 5 bases remained unmatched. The CDR3 runs 13 residues. In nucleotides, the CDR3 is TGTGCCAGCATCACTAGCGGGAGTGGTGAGCAGTTCTTC. Protein sequence: CASITSGSGEQFF.

This clone was observed a handful of times. The V and J genes are TRBV14 and TRBJ2-7, with TRBD1 matching 9 bases. The CDR3 has 15 residues. V was clipped by 5 bases and J by 2 bases; unmatched bases: 7. Germline CDR1 reads SGHDN; CDR2 reads FVKESK. CDR3 loop: CASSSNRQGAYEQYF. CDR3 sequence (DNA): TGTGCCAGCAGCAGCAACAGACAGGGGGCCTACGAGCAGTACTTC.

The chain uses TRBV18 and TRBJ1-5; the D gene is possibly TRBD1 (6 bases). V was trimmed by 1 base and J by 1 base, leaving 11 bases between them. The CDR3 length is 16 residues. In germline, CDR1 is KGHSH, CDR2 LQKENI. The CDR3 DNA reads as TGTGCCAGCTCACCACTGGCGGGGGCGAGCAATCAGCCCCAGCATTTT. It encodes CASSPLAGASNQPQHF.

V gene TRBV28 combines with J gene TRBJ2-7; weak D call: TRBD2 (5 bases). Trimming removed 4 bases from V and 3 bases from J, with 10 bases in between. Looked up from germline, CDR1 is MDHEN and CDR2 is SYDVKM. The CDR3 sequence is 13 residues long. For the CDR3, the DNA is TGTGCCAGCAGTTCCCTTCGGGGCTACGAGCAGTACTTC. This gives the protein CASSSLRGYEQYF.

The V and J genes are TRBV5-1 and TRBJ1-4; a weak D match, TRBD1 (5 bases). The CDR3 is 15 amino acids. V dropped 3 bases and J dropped 7 bases, with 16 bases sitting between them. From germline, CDR1 is SGHRS and CDR2 YFSETQ. CDR3 coding DNA: TGCGCCAGCAGCTCTCAGGGTCGGGGAGGTGAAAAACTGTTTTTT. Translated: CASSSQGRGGEKLFF.

This chain connects TRBV15 to TRBJ2-1; weak D call: TRBD2 (6 bases). The CDR3 is 14 residues long. Per germline, CDR1 LNHNV and CDR2 YYDKDF (reference sequence). The V end was cut by 0 bases, the J end by 9 bases, with 12 bases between. The CDR3 here is CATSRDRGAVEQFF. The CDR3 coding sequence is TGTGCCACCAGCAGAGATCGCGGGGCGGTTGAGCAGTTCTTC.